These 28 T cell receptor beta chains were sequenced from one sample in a study of T cell changes during pregnancy in multiple sclerosis. Repertoires were generated with immunoSEQ multiplex PCR, while TCRdb's copy carries only in-frame clones and drops some. The sample consists of 60,000 to 65,000 clones, roughly 90% of them appearing once. The sample in question was peripheral blood, obtained in the first trimester of pregnancy. Receptors originate from a female donor with multiple sclerosis, enrolled in a pregnancy study.

V gene TRBV9 combines with J gene TRBJ2-3, with D tentatively TRBD2 (5 bases). Germline CDR1 is SGDLS and CDR2 is YYNGEE. The CDR3 consists of 19 residues. The germline V and J ends were trimmed by 4 bases and 2 bases, with 26 bases remaining between them. This chain's CDR3 is CASSQTPFREGAPTDTQYF. CDR3 DNA: TGTGCCAGCAGCCAGACCCCCTTTAGAGAGGGAGCCCCCACAGATACGCAGTATTTT.

The chain has TRBV28 and TRBJ1-5; TRBD1 is a possible D gene (5 bases). CDR3 length: 15 amino acids. V was clipped by 2 bases and J by 6 bases, with 14 bases between them. Germline CDR1 and CDR2: MDHEN and SYDVKM. The CDR3 bases are TGTGCCAGCAGTTTACCCAGGGAAGGCGGTCAGCCCCAGCATTTT. Its protein product is CASSLPREGGQPQHF.

The rearrangement uses TRBV5-3 and TRBJ2-1; 16 bases are shared with TRBD2. TRBV5-3 is known as an ORF, though its function is uncertain. V dropped 4 bases and J dropped 0; count of bases not matched to a gene: 4. This CDR3 is 18 amino acids long. CDR3 residues: CARSQGLAGGYSYNEQFF. In DNA, the CDR3 is TGTGCCAGAAGCCAGGGACTAGCGGGAGGGTACTCCTACAATGAGCAGTTCTTC.

V is TRBV7-6 and J is TRBJ2-7; 11 bases line up with TRBD2. The CDR3 covers 17 residues. Germline CDR1 is SGHVS and CDR2 is FNYEAQ. Germline trimming cut 1 base from V and 6 bases from J; bases unmatched to any gene: 11. Here the CDR3 reads CASSLGTTSGSGFEQYF. CDR3 DNA: TGTGCCAGCAGCTTAGGGACCACTAGCGGGAGTGGTTTCGAGCAGTACTTC.

The chain is built from TRBV28 and TRBJ2-3; 9 nucleotides line up with TRBD1. The CDR3 length is 17 residues. After removal of 4 bases from V and 2 bases from J, the junction contained 10 bases not matched to a gene. Per the germline V gene, CDR1 is MDHEN and CDR2 is SYDVKM. The CDR3 coding sequence is TGTGCCAGCAGTTCAAACCCCGGGACAGGGACCACAGATACGCAGTATTTT. This translates into CASSSNPGTGTTDTQYF.

The chain couples TRBV10-3 to TRBJ2-4, with D possibly TRBD1 on 7 matching bases. CDR3 length equals 13 residues. V lost 5 bases, J lost 11 bases, and 16 bases lay in between. Per germline, CDR1 ENHRY and CDR2 SYGVKD. The CDR3 here is CAISPTGWEVQYF. DNA for the CDR3: TGTGCCATCAGTCCGACAGGGTGGGAGGTTCAGTACTTC.

V and J are TRBV29-1 and TRBJ1-2, with D perhaps TRBD1 (5 bases). The CDR3 contains 12 residues. The ends were cut back, 7 bases at V and 2 bases at J, with 11 bases in the middle. The germline V gene encodes CDR1 SQVTM and CDR2 ANQGSEA. This chain's CDR3 is CSGLEGNYGYTF. The CDR3 coding sequence is TGCAGCGGACTAGAGGGGAACTATGGCTACACCTTC.

This clone was picked up a small number of times. This rearrangement joins TRBV4-3 to TRBJ2-2, with D unresolved. The CDR3 consists of 14 residues. Trimming removed 0 bases from V and 6 bases from J, with 8 bases in between. The germline V gene encodes CDR1 LGHNA and CDR2 YSLEER. The chain's CDR3 is CASSQDIPAGELFF. CDR3 nucleotides: TGCGCCAGCAGCCAAGATATCCCTGCCGGGGAGCTGTTTTTT.

This chain connects TRBV7-2 to TRBJ2-3; D ambiguous. Trimming removed 5 bases at V and 3 bases at J, with 9 bases between. The CDR3 runs 13 residues. Germline loops: CDR1 SGHTA, CDR2 FQGNSA. Here the CDR3 DNA reads TGTGCCAGCAGCCAAAGACTTACAGATACGCAGTATTTT. This gives the protein CASSQRLTDTQYF.

This clone was recorded a few times. The chain is built from TRBV15 and TRBJ2-1, with 11 nucleotides matching TRBD2. The CDR3 totals 16 residues. CDR1 and CDR2 (germline): LNHNV, YYDKDF (reference sequence). With V trimmed by 4 bases and J by 6 bases, 8 bases remained unmatched. This CDR3 reads CATSTPTSGSINEQFF. The CDR3 region has the DNA TGTGCCACCAGCACCCCCACTAGCGGGAGCATCAATGAGCAGTTCTTC. The whole variable domain, remainder taken from reference TRBV15 and TRBJ2-1, is DAMVIQNPRYQVTQFGKPVTLSCSQTLNHNVMYWYQQKSSQAPKLLFHYYDKDFNNEADTPDNFQSRRPNTSFCFLDIRSPGLGDTAMYLCATSTPTSGSINEQFFGPGTRLTVL.

This chain joins TRBV15 and TRBJ1-1; D remains ambiguous. V lost 0 bases to trimming and J lost 5 bases, with 13 bases between them. The CDR3 consists of 15 residues. Germline values: CDR1 LNHNV, CDR2 YYDKDF (reference sequence). The CDR3 region is CATSRDRGTGTEAFF. CDR3 DNA: TGTGCCACCAGCAGAGACCGTGGAACGGGGACTGAAGCTTTCTTT. The full variable domain, in which reference TRBV15 and TRBJ1-1 provide the parts outside the CDR3, is DAMVIQNPRYQVTQFGKPVTLSCSQTLNHNVMYWYQQKSSQAPKLLFHYYDKDFNNEADTPDNFQSRRPNTSFCFLDIRSPGLGDTAMYLCATSRDRGTGTEAFFGQGTRLTVV.

This chain connects TRBV5-1 to TRBJ2-1; 8 bases agree with TRBD2. Unmatched junction bases numbered 9, after V lost 2 bases and J lost 8 bases. CDR1 and CDR2 (germline): SGHRS, YFSETQ. This CDR3 comprises 15 residues. Written as DNA, the CDR3 is TGCGCCAGCAGCTTATCAGCGGGAGATGTGGATGAGCAGTTCTTC. Amino acid sequence: CASSLSAGDVDEQFF.

This chain links TRBV6-5 with TRBJ2-5, with D possibly TRBD2 on 6 matching bases. Trimming removed 2 bases at V and 9 bases at J, with 16 bases between. The CDR3 covers 14 residues. Germline CDR1 and CDR2: MNHEY and SVGAGI. CDR3 region: CASSYRTRSGAQYF. CDR3 DNA sequence: TGTGCCAGCAGTTACCGGACCCGCTCGGGGGCCCAGTACTTC.

CDR3 amino acids: CASSTQGNTEAFF. The CDR3 DNA reads TGTGCCAGCAGCACCCAGGGGAACACTGAAGCTTTCTTT. This chain joins TRBV9 and TRBJ1-1, with TRBD1 as a possible D gene (5 bases). Trimming shortened V by 4 bases and J by 1 base, and 8 bases separated the two germline ends. The V gene's germline CDR1 is SGDLS and CDR2 YYNGEE. This CDR3 comprises 13 residues.

This clone was recorded once. The chain links TRBV5-6 to TRBJ1-1; D is unresolved. V was clipped by 3 bases and J by 7 bases, with 16 bases between them. The CDR3 consists of 14 residues. Germline V CDR1 and CDR2: SGHDT, YYEEEE. The CDR3 sequence is CASSYGRFRLEAFF. The DNA for the CDR3 is TGTGCCAGCAGCTACGGGAGGTTCCGCCTTGAAGCTTTCTTT.

This chain connects TRBV6-1 to TRBJ2-5; 7 nucleotides line up with TRBD1. The CDR3 totals 14 residues. The germline V gene encodes CDR1 MNHNS and CDR2 SASEGT. Unmatched junction bases numbered 4, after V lost 6 bases and J lost 0 bases. The CDR3 is CASRIQGNQETQYF. As DNA, the CDR3 is TGTGCCAGCAGGATACAGGGGAACCAAGAGACCCAGTACTTC.

This chain connects TRBV7-6 to TRBJ2-2, with D tentatively TRBD1 (6 bases). The CDR3 runs to 14 residues. In germline, CDR1 is SGHVS, CDR2 FNYEAQ. V was pared by 6 bases and J by 7 bases, with 15 bases between. CDR3 in amino acids: CASRKGVNGGELFF. CDR3 DNA: TGTGCCAGCAGGAAGGGGGTTAATGGCGGGGAGCTGTTTTTT.

The chain combines TRBV7-2 with TRBJ2-1, with TRBD2 matching over 10 bases. J was trimmed by 6 bases and V by 2 bases; bases with no gene match: 13. CDR1 is SGHTA and CDR2 is FQGNSA in the germline V gene. The CDR3 covers 18 residues. The chain's CDR3 is CASSLQGLRTSGGNEQFF. In DNA form, the CDR3 reads TGTGCCAGCAGCTTACAGGGGTTACGGACTAGCGGCGGCAATGAGCAGTTCTTC. Full variable domain (missing parts from reference TRBV7-2 and TRBJ2-1): GAGVSQSPSNKVTEKGKDVELRCDPISGHTALYWYRQSLGQGLEFLIYFQGNSAPDKSGLPSDRFSAERTGGSVSTLTIQRTQQEDSAVYLCASSLQGLRTSGGNEQFFGPGTRLTVL.

The sample holds one count of this clone. V usage is TRBV6-6 and J usage is TRBJ2-7; D is ambiguous. From germline, CDR1 is MNHNY and CDR2 SVGAGI (reference sequence). This CDR3 spans 12 amino acids. Trimming left V 10 bases short and J 2 bases short, with 12 bases between. CDR3 in amino acids: CATNSGTYEQYF. The CDR3 DNA reads TGTGCCACGAACAGTGGTACCTACGAGCAGTACTTC.

This CDR3 reads CASSQDRLYEQYF. In DNA, the CDR3 is TGTGCCAGCAGCCAGGACAGGCTCTACGAGCAGTACTTC. The chain couples TRBV7-2 to TRBJ2-7; 7 bases agree with TRBD1. The CDR3 runs 13 residues. CDR1 and CDR2 (germline): SGHTA, FQGNSA. J lost 3 bases, V lost 5 bases, and 4 bases had no gene match.

The rearrangement uses TRBV28 and TRBJ2-1, with 10 bases lining up with TRBD2. The CDR3 is made up of 15 amino acids. The germline CDR1 and CDR2 sequences are MDHEN and SYDVKM. The J segment lost 8 bases and the V segment lost 6 bases, leaving 10 bases of the junction unmatched. CDR3 sequence: CASSPSGGGAYEQFF. The CDR3 DNA reads as TGTGCCAGCAGCCCGAGCGGGGGGGGTGCGTATGAGCAGTTCTTC.

V and J are TRBV6-5 and TRBJ2-2; 7 positions match TRBD2. Germline CDR1 MNHEY, CDR2 SVGAGI. Germline trimming cut 7 bases from V and 3 bases from J; bases unmatched to any gene: 8. CDR3 size: 15 residues. CDR3 DNA: TGTGCCAGCAAGTGGCTAGCGGATTACACCGGGGAGCTGTTTTTT. Translation: CASKWLADYTGELFF.

The J gene is TRBJ2-7, the V gene TRBV5-4, with 7 bases aligning to TRBD2. With V trimmed by 2 bases and J by 2 bases, 4 bases remained unmatched. This CDR3 is built from 14 residues. Per the germline V gene, CDR1 is SGHNT and CDR2 is YYREEE (reference sequence). CDR3 nucleotide sequence: TGTGCCAGCAGCTTTAATCTAGCGGCCTACGAGCAGTACTTC. This codes for CASSFNLAAYEQYF.

The chain links TRBV5-1 to TRBJ2-3; 7 bases align to TRBD1. This CDR3 comprises 16 residues. V gave up 7 bases and J gave up 2 bases; unmatched junction bases: 13. Germline values: CDR1 SGHRS, CDR2 YFSETQ. The CDR3 sequence is CASRKASGGYTDTQYF. In nucleotides, the CDR3 is TGCGCCAGCCGGAAGGCGTCAGGGGGATACACAGATACGCAGTATTTT.

The V and J genes are TRBV5-4 and TRBJ2-2, with 8 bases lining up with TRBD1. This CDR3 has 17 amino acids. V shed 4 bases, J shed 4 bases, and the junction held 12 bases outside the gene matches. The V gene's germline CDR1 is SGHNT and CDR2 YYREEE (reference sequence). DNA of the CDR3: TGTGCCAGCAGCCCTAAGGGCCAGGGGGCGATCACCGGGGAGCTGTTTTTT. Translation: CASSPKGQGAITGELFF. Using reference TRBV5-4 and TRBJ2-2 for the parts outside the CDR3, the full variable domain is ETGVTQSPTHLIKTRGQQVTLRCSSQSGHNTVSWYQQALGQGPQFIFQYYREEENGRGNFPPRFSGLQFPNYSSELNVNALELDDSALYLCASSPKGQGAITGELFFGEGSRLTVL.

The chain links TRBV15 to TRBJ2-1, with D tentatively TRBD2 (5 bases). This CDR3 spans 18 amino acids. Germline V CDR1 and CDR2: LNHNV, YYDKDF (reference sequence). V was cut by 0 bases and J by 7 bases, with 22 bases left in between. This chain's CDR3 is CATSRDPLGSVSRNEQFF. The CDR3 region has the DNA TGTGCCACCAGCAGAGATCCCTTAGGGAGTGTTTCAAGAAATGAGCAGTTCTTC.

The chain links TRBV18 to TRBJ1-3, with TRBD1 matching over 9 bases. The CDR3 has 17 amino acids. Germline V gene lookup returns CDR1 KGHSH and CDR2 LQKENI. Trimming cost V 3 bases and J 3 bases; bases outside gene matches: 9. In nucleotides, the CDR3 is TGTGCCAGCTCACCTACCGACAGGGGGACGTTTGGAAACACCATATATTTT. As protein: CASSPTDRGTFGNTIYF.

The rearrangement joins TRBV6-5 to TRBJ1-3; D is undetermined. The CDR3 runs 11 residues. Germline assignment: CDR1 MNHEY and CDR2 SVGAGI. V lost 11 bases and J 0 bases, leaving 5 bases between the germline ends. The CDR3 here is CAVFSGNTIYF. In DNA, the CDR3 is TGTGCCGTCTTCTCTGGAAACACCATATATTTT.